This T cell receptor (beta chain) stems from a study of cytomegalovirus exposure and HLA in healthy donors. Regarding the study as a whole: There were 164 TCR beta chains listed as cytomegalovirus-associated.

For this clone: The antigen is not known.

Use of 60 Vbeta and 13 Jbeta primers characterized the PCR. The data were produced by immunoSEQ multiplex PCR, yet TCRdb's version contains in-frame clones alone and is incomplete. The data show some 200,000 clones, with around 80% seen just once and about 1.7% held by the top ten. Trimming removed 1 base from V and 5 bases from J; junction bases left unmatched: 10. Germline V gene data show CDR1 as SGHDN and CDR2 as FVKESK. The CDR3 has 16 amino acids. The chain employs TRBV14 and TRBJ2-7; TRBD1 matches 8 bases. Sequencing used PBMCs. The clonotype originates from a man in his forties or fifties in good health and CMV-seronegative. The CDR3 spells CASSQGGSRGLHEQYF. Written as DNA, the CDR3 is TGTGCCAGCAGCCAAGGGGGAAGCAGGGGGCTCCACGAGCAGTACTTC.